The sequence of this TCR beta chain was determined in a study of identical twins' blood T cells (dated by TCRdb to 2013 to 2014). General notes on the study: About 50 million Illumina reads were obtained across roughly twelve libraries, of which six were alpha-chain libraries and six were beta-chain libraries. TCR alpha and beta chain repertoires of three pairs of monozygous twins were compared using next-generation sequencing to assess genetic influence on repertoire formation.

Donors were six healthy women forming three monozygous twin pairs. All three twin pairs had been raised together and were thought likely to have encountered the same vaccines and infectious agents. RNA was isolated from peripheral blood mononuclear cells and used to prepare TCR cDNA libraries. The study at large found these results: The count of CDR3 clonotypes shared by two donors depended mainly on the product of the two donors' cloneset sizes, and twins did not clearly depart from this trend. Because the twins were reared together, environmental influences could not be ruled out as the explanation for twin similarity. Looking at the most abundant TCRbeta clonotypes, every donor had more CDR3 sequences in common with her twin than with unrelated donors. V gene usage, even among non-selected out-of-frame TCRbeta clonotypes, was reported to be markedly more similar within twin pairs than between unrelated donors. Independent studies were stated to be required to validate the proposed role of the TCRalpha J segment in MHC recognition during thymic selection.

Sequences SQVTM (CDR1) and ANQGSEA (CDR2) are obtained from the germline V gene. The CDR3 covers 13 residues, taking in both the cysteine and the phenylalanine. Left in the record is the CDR3 DNA by itself, 39 bases read in frame from the first base. Compared with germline, V lacks 4 bases and J lacks 3 bases; bases without a gene match: 3. Library preparation employed 5' RACE. This sample was sequenced with an Illumina Genome Analyzer IIx. RNA-based TCR cDNA libraries were prepared by a previously described protocol with several modifications. Sample-specific barcodes were introduced on both ends of each TCR cDNA library during cDNA synthesis and amplification to prevent cross-contamination. Turning to the authors' computational methods: Each individual had between about 95,000 and nearly 550,000 identified clonotypes, and each library contained roughly 2 to 4 million CDR3-containing reads. After reads with improper barcode index combinations were thrown out, a cloneset for each library was built using the MiTCR software. While assembling CDR3 clonotypes, MiTCR corrected PCR and sequencing errors and either filtered or rescued low-quality reads. Artificial out-of-frame clonotypes were removed by being mapped to in-frame sequences, with one indel in the CDR3 allowed. Similarity in V and J gene usage between donors was calculated as the Jensen-Shannon divergence divided by the mean entropy. Starting from the raw public reads, TCRdb applied fastp trimming at Q25, assembled clones with MiXCR and retained in-frame beta chains. Each entry is one CDR3 protein sequence, shown with its most common DNA and genes. The V and J calls and clone size come from TCRdb's table, not from the authors' own analysis. This sample has about 370,000 distinct CDR3 sequences in its table, and more than 25% of those were observed once. Around 5.6% of the sample lies in the top ten.

Concerning this clonotype itself: The clone's antigen remains unknown. Nothing much larger sits one base from this clone, and base qualities are not available.

The receptor chain draws on TRBV29-1 and TRBJ2-1, with 7 bases matching TRBD2. Sample: PBMCs. This TCR came from a woman between 18 and 50 years old in good health. In nucleotides, the sequence is TGCAGCGTTGGGGCTAGCGGCTACAATGAGCAGTTCTTC. It is translated as CSVGASGYNEQFF.